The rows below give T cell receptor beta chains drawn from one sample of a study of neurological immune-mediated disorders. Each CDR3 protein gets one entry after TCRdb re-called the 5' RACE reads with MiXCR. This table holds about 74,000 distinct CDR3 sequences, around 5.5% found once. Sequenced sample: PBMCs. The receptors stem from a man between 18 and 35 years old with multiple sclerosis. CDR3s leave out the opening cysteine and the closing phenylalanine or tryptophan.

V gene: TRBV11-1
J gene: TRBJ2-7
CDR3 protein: ASSDSGQVYEQY

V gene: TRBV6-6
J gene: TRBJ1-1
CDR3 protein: ASSYSTGANTEAF

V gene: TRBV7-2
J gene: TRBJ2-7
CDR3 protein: ASSLWGPGLPYEQY

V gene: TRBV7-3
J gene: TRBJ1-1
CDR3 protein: ASSLLGDTEAF

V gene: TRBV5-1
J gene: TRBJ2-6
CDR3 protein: ASSPRASGANVLT

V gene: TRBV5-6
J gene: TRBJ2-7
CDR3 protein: ASSLVALAGGAYEQY

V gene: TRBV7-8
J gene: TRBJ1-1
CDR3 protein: ASSPAGQGTAF

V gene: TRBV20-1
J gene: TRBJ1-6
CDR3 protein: SARTGGNSPLH

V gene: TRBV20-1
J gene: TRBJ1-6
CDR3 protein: SARDPGQGENSPLH

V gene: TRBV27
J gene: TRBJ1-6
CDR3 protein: ASSLGAANSPLH

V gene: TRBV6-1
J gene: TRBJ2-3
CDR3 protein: ASSRPRSDTQY

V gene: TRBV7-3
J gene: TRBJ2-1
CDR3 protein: ASSTGQSSYNEQF

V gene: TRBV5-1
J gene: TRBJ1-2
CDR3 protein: ASSFGARVGGYT

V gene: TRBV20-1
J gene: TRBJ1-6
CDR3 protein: SARDRSVNYNSPLH

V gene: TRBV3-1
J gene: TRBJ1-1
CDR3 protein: ASSQGQVGTEAF

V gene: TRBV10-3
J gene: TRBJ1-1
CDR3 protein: AIRGTALNTEAF

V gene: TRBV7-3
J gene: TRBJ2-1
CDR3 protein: ASSRGGLAGDEQF

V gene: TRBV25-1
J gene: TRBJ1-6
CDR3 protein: ASRQEYNSPLH

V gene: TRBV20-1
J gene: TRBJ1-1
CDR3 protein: SARDIGRANTEAF

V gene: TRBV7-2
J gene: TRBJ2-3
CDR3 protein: ASSFNGAPDTQY

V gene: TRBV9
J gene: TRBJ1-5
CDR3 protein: ASSVEDRPHQPQH

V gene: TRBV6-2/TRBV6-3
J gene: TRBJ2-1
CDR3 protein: ASSYASSYNEQF

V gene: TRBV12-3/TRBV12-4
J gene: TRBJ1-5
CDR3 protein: ASSFEQAGQPQH

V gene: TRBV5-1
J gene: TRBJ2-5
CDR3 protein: ASSPGTEETQY

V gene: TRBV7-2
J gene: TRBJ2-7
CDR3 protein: ASSFGPQRSYEQY

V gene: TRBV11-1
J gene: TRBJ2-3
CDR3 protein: ASSLARGGTDTQY

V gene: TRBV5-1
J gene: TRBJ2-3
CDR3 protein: ASSLRVGRSTDTQC

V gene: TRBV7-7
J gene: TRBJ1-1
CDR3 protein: ASSLASTEAF

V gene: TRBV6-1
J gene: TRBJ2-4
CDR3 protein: ASSEGGAGGVKKIQY

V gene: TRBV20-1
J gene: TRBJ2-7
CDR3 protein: SARLAGGSYEQY

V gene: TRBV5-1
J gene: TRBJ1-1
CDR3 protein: ASSSQVGWTEAF

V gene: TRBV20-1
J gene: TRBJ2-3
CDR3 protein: SAYESGVTDTQY

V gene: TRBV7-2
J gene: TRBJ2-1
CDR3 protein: ASSPQGYEQF

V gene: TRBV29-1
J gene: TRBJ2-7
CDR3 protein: SVWENEQY

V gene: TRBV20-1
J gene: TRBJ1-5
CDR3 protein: SARVRNRQPQN

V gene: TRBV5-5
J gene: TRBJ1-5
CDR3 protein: ASSNKGVWGSNQPQH

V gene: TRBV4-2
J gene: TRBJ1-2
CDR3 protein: ASSQDYLNRGFGNYGYT

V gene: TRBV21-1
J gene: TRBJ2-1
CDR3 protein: ASSNAPPYNEQF

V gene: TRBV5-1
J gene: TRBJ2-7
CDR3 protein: ASSLESVSYEQY

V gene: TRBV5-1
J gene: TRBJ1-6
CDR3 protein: ASSLGDRGNSPLH

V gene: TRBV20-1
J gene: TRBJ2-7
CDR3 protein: SPGKGNSEQY

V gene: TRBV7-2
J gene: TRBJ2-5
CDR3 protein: ASSLNETQY

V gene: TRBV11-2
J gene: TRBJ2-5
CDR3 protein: ASSFKLGRQETQY

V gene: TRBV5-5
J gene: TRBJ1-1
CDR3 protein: ASSLGTGENTEAF

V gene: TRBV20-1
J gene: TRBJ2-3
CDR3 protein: SARDPARGDTQY